This TCR beta chain was captured in a study of blood T cell repertoires in COVID-19. Study at large: Spain, Italy and the United States supplied samples that represented acute and convalescent COVID-19. PBMCs, B-cell-depleted T cells, or T cells provided the cDNA or gDNA that made up the material.

The V gene's germline CDR1 is LGHDT and CDR2 YNNKEL (reference sequence). The V gene end was trimmed by 4 bases and the J gene end by 6 bases; junction bases not matched to a gene: 8. The CDR3 is 16 amino acids. Some clones are missing from TCRdb's copy, which holds only in-frame ones; the method was immunoSEQ multiplex PCR. The profile shows approximately 440,000 clones, 75% to 90% of them singletons. This TCR derives from a woman younger than 30 who had recovered from COVID-19. Sequenced input: PBMCs or T cells enriched from blood (not recorded which). The gene calls are TRBV3-1 (or the pseudogene TRBV3-2) and TRBJ2-2, with 10 bases identical to TRBD2. DNA of the CDR3: TGTGCCAGCAGCCCGTCAGCGGGGGGGCTGGCCGGGGAGCTGTTTTTT. This encodes CASSPSAGGLAGELFF.